Described below is a single T cell receptor (beta chain) sequence and its context. The target antigen is unknown. Between the trimmed V and J ends, which lost 0 bases and 7 bases, there was a span of 10 bases. This CDR3 is 14 amino acids long. Germline CDR1 and CDR2: LGHNA and YSLEER. The sample originates from a study of T cells in narcolepsy. Background on the study: Patients with NT1 or NT2 and healthy control donors were enrolled.

Sequencing was performed with immunoSEQ multiplex PCR; in TCRdb, only in-frame clones are kept and a portion is missing. The sample has 25,000 to 35,000 clones, less than 90% seen once. Whole-study findings and limits: Reportedly, autoreactive clonotypes were serially detected in patients' blood but not controls'. Some memory CD4+ repertoires had no autoreactive clone sequences.

This clonotype was sampled from a human donor with narcolepsy. Sequencing was done on a sample of CD45RA- memory CD4+ T cells from PBMCs. This chain uses TRBV4-3 with TRBJ1-5, with D uncertain. The CDR3 region is CASSQEEGRQPQHF. The CDR3, as DNA: TGCGCCAGCAGCCAAGAGGAGGGCAGACAGCCCCAGCATTTT.